The clone carrying this T cell receptor beta chain was recorded once. Antigen specificity is unknown. TCRdb's table, derived via immunoSEQ multiplex PCR, lists solely in-frame clones and lacks some. Of about 14,000 clones detected, 65% to 90% appear once; the ten largest clones hold less than 2%. This sample stems from a study of PD-1 blockade in mismatch repair-deficient tumors. Across the study: All were previously treated, progressing patients with 12 mismatch repair-deficient cancer types. The study's findings and limits: After pembrolizumab, tumor-resident clones rose rapidly, then generally contracted before radiologic responses.

The germline V gene has CDR1 MGHDK and CDR2 SYGVNS. The J segment lost 4 bases and the V segment lost 6 bases, leaving 8 bases of the junction unmatched. There are 14 residues in the CDR3. TCR sequencing covered a few patients who responded to pembrolizumab. The receptor's source is an adult with mismatch repair-deficient cancer. Material: PBMCs, obtained approximately 14 weeks after starting pembrolizumab. V is TRBV25-1 and J is TRBJ2-5; TRBD2 matches 7 bases. CDR3 sequence reads: CASRGGSRAETQYF. CDR3 in DNA: TGTGCCAGCAGAGGCGGGAGTCGAGCAGAGACCCAGTACTTC.